The entry below describes one T cell receptor (beta chain). The antigen it binds to is not known. It has no much larger one-base neighbor in the sample; base qualities were not kept. This sample was included in a study of T cells in Graves' hyperthyroidism and ophthalmopathy (dated by TCRdb to about 2019). For the wider study: Peripheral blood samples were taken at initial diagnosis, before any treatment was given. A discovery cohort of roughly 100 patients, about 40 with Graves' ophthalmopathy and approximately 55 with stable Graves' hyperthyroidism, was used to find distinguishing TCR V-J signatures. Whether ophthalmopathy could be predicted prospectively was tested in an independent validation cohort made up of 18 to 20 hyperthyroidism patients plus 17 patients who later progressed to ophthalmopathy. For training and testing, the 95 to 100 patients in the discovery cohort were randomly divided in a 7:3 ratio. Thyroid tissue and blood T-cell repertoires from six Graves' hyperthyroidism patients were also compared in the study. Following sampling, methimazole starting at 30 mg daily was given to hyperthyroidism patients, and high-dose intravenous methylprednisolone was given to ophthalmopathy patients. The paper describes TCR Vbeta CDR3 sequencing of 135 peripheral blood samples, made up of some 40 ophthalmopathy patients, 70 to 80 hyperthyroidism patients and 17 progressor patients. Paper-wide results and their limitations: Sample size was not statistically predetermined, and blinding of investigators to group allocation was not performed. During validation, the model predicted progression to ophthalmopathy a median of approximately 6.5 months ahead of onset, with around 70% sensitivity and 72.22% specificity. In cross-validation, a model built on a 13 V-J signature told ophthalmopathy apart from stable hyperthyroidism with 85% to 90% sensitivity and approximately 81% specificity, and in testing the same model reached 80%/75%. Most expanded thyroid clonotypes (frequency above 0.001) were also detected in blood, a finding suggesting that blood repertoires may reflect thyroid immune responses.

TCR beta CDR3 regions were amplified from RNA transcripts. The first round of RT-PCR for the TCR CDR3 was performed with the HTBI primer set and the Qiagen OneStep RT-PCR kit. Libraries were constructed in a second round of multiplex PCR, after which size selection and purification were performed. The libraries were sequenced on an Illumina HiSeq2000 using paired-end 100 bp reads. The authors' analysis ran thus. SOAPnuke was used to process the raw data, with reads discarded if the reads contained adapters or uncalled bases, had a mean Phred below 15, or lacked an exact constant-primer or identifier match. High-quality paired reads were merged using COPE v1.2.5, and each unique nucleotide sequence was defined as a clonotype. MiTCR v1.1 was used to align the clonotypes against IMGT TRBV, TRBD and TRBJ reference segments. The analysis included only V-J combinations with a frequency above 0.0001, which together covered 99% to 99.2% of the repertoires. The TCS score was defined as F50 (clonal expansion) divided by E x V (chaos), with BLOSUM62-based TCRdist calculated between CDR3 peptides within each V-J. Welch's t-statistics and random forest reduced 514 V-J features to fewer than 15, which were used in a naive Bayes classifier (R e1071). Starting from the raw public reads, TCRdb applied fastp trimming at Q25, assembled clones with MiXCR and retained in-frame beta chains. Each entry is one CDR3 protein sequence, shown with its most common DNA and genes. These V and J calls originate from TCRdb's pipeline instead of the authors' own analysis. Recorded for this sample are 300,000 to 450,000 distinct CDR3 sequences; roughly 18% of them occurred a single time. Of the sample, 40% falls within the top ten clones.

V sheds 0 bases and J sheds 5 bases, leaving 8 bases between their ends. CDR1 and CDR2 are drawn from the germline V gene: SGHTA, FQGNSA. The CDR3 contains 13 residues, cysteine and phenylalanine counted. The DNA shown is the 39-base CDR3, in frame from base 1. Ophthalmopathy patients had moderately to severely active disease, Clinical Activity Score of at least 3, NOSPECS grade of at least 4, and duration under 3 months. Patients with uncontrolled infections, other autoimmune diseases, pregnancy or lactation were excluded. Diagnoses were established on the basis of clinical symptoms, serum thyroxine and TRAb, thyroid ultrasound, and orbital computed tomography. PBMCs were separated from under 12 ml of fresh peripheral blood using Ficoll-Paque density gradient centrifugation. Total RNA was extracted with Trizol reagent, and quality was checked on an Agilent 2100 Bioanalyzer.

The sequence was obtained from a man between 18 and 35 years old with Graves' ophthalmopathy. The rearranged segments are TRBV7-2 and TRBJ2-7, with a weak D call of TRBD1 (5 bases match). The sample consisted of blood. The CDR3 protein sequence reads: CASSLAAGNEQYF. The DNA sequence follows: TGTGCCAGCAGCTTAGCTGCAGGGAACGAGCAGTACTTC.